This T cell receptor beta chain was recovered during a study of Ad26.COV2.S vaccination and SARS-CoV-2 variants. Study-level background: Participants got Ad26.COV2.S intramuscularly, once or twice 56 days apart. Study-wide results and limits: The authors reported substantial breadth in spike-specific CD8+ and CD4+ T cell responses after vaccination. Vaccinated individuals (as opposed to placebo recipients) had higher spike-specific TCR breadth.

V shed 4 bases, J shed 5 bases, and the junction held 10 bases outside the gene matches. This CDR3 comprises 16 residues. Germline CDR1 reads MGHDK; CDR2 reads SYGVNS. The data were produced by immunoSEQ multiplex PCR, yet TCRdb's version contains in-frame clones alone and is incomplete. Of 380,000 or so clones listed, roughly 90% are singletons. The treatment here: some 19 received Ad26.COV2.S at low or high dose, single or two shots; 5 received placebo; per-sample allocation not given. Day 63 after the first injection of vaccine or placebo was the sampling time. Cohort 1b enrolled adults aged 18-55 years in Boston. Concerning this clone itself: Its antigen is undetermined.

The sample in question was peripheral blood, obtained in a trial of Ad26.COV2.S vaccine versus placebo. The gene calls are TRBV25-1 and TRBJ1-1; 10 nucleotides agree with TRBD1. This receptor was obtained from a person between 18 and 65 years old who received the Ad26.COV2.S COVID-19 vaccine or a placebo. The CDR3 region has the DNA TGTGCCAGCAGTGCAAACCGGGACAGGGGTGGTACTGAAGCTTTCTTT. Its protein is CASSANRDRGGTEAFF. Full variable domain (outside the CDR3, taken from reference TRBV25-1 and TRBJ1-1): EADIYQTPRYLVIGTGKKITLECSQTMGHDKMYWYQQDPGMELHLIHYSYGVNSTEKGDLSSESTVSRIRTEHFPLTLESARPSHTSQYLCASSANRDRGGTEAFFGQGTRLTVV.